The 14 T cell receptor beta chains given below trace back to one sample, sequenced in a study of T cells in Graves' hyperthyroidism and ophthalmopathy. Template material for amplifying TCR beta CDR3 regions consisted of RNA transcripts. The HTBI primer set served for first-round RT-PCR of the TCR CDR3. TCRdb re-derived calls from the multiplex PCR reads in MiXCR, one entry per CDR3 protein. The sample has about 250,000 distinct CDR3 sequences, roughly 22% seen once. The sequencing input was blood. The origin of the receptors is a man aged 30 to 45 with Graves' ophthalmopathy.

This sequence joins TRBV5-1 and TRBJ2-5, with D unclear. V lost 0 bases to trimming and J lost 6 bases, with 15 bases between them. The CDR3 extends over 15 amino acids. Germline assignment: CDR1 SGHRS and CDR2 YFSETQ. CDR3 in DNA: TGCGCCAGCAGCTTGGGGGAAGCCCTTGGTCAGACCCAGTACTTC. Translating it yields CASSLGEALGQTQYF.

CDR3 protein: CARREGLKDTQYF. In DNA form, the CDR3 reads TGTGCCCGGCGGGAGGGCCTCAAAGATACGCAGTATTTT. The V and J genes are TRBV7-6 and TRBJ2-3; 9 bases are a match to TRBD2. The junction had 8 bases not matched to a gene; V was cut back by 11 bases and J by 5 bases. CDR3 length equals 13 residues. Germline CDR1 SGHVS, CDR2 FNYEAQ.

The chain employs TRBV20-1 and TRBJ2-2; D unresolved. This CDR3 region has 17 residues. The germline V and J ends were trimmed by 0 bases and 6 bases, with 20 bases remaining between them. Germline CDR1 reads DFQATT; CDR2 reads SNEGSKA (reference sequence). For the CDR3, the DNA is TGCAGTGCTAGAGATGAGGTAGCTGGAGTTCGCGCCGGGGAGCTGTTTTTT. This sequence encodes CSARDEVAGVRAGELFF.

The chain carries TRBV9 and TRBJ2-1, with TRBD2 matching 9 bases. The CDR3 is 15 amino acids. CDR1 is SGDLS and CDR2 is YYNGEE in the germline V gene. V was pared by 0 bases and J by 8 bases, with 6 bases of the junction left unmatched. CDR3 loop: CASSVVAGARDEQFF. DNA for the CDR3: TGTGCCAGCAGCGTAGTAGCGGGAGCTAGGGATGAGCAGTTCTTC.

This clonotype has ten or more counts. The rearrangement uses TRBV5-1 and TRBJ1-1; D ambiguous. Germline V gene sequence: CDR1 SGHRS, CDR2 YFSETQ. The CDR3 runs to 14 residues. Trimming pared 4 bases from V and 4 bases from J, leaving 14 bases between. CDR3 DNA sequence: TGCGCCAGCAGCATGGACGGTGTTAGCACTGAAGCTTTCTTT. This sequence encodes CASSMDGVSTEAFF. Using reference TRBV5-1 and TRBJ1-1 for the parts outside the CDR3, the full variable domain is KAGVTQTPRYLIKTRGQQVTLSCSPISGHRSVSWYQQTPGQGLQFLFEYFSETQRNKGNFPGRFSGRQFSNSRSEMNVSTLELGDSALYLCASSMDGVSTEAFFGQGTRLTVV.

This clonotype occurred many times. One base away lies a much larger clone, so this may be a sequencing read error. The rearrangement uses TRBV11-3 and TRBJ1-1; D is unclear. Trimming took 1 base from V and 5 from J, leaving 5 bases between them. This CDR3 comprises 12 residues. Germline values: CDR1 SGHNT, CDR2 YENEEA. This chain's CDR3 is CASSLAETEAFF. As DNA, the CDR3 is TGTGCCAGCAGCTTAGCGGAGACTGAAGCTTTCTTT.

This sequence joins TRBV4-2 and TRBJ2-4; maybe TRBD1 (5 bases). The CDR3 contains 17 residues. Germline lookup yields CDR1 LGHNA and CDR2 YNFKEQ. Between the trimmed V and J ends, which lost 2 bases and 0 bases, there was a span of 14 bases. The DNA for the CDR3 is TGTGCCAGCAGCCAAACTGACAGTCTCTTAGCCAAAAACATTCAGTACTTC. Amino acid sequence: CASSQTDSLLAKNIQYF.

Notes on this clonotype: The final CDR3 position lacks the conserved phenylalanine or tryptophan, pointing to a likely read error. The rearrangement uses TRBV7-2 and TRBJ2-7, with 7 bases aligning to TRBD1. Germline V CDR1 and CDR2: SGHTA, FQGNSA. Trimming took 1 base from V and 1 from J; bases not matched to a gene: 7. The CDR3 sequence is 16 residues long. The CDR3 sequence: CASSLDLRTGSYEQYL. The DNA of the CDR3 is TGTGCCAGCAGCTTAGATTTAAGGACAGGATCCTACGAGCAGTACCTC.

This clonotype was detected many times. The chain couples TRBV7-9 to TRBJ2-7, with 11 bases identical to TRBD1. The CDR3 extends over 16 amino acids. Germline CDR1 SEHNR, CDR2 FQNEAQ (reference sequence). V shed 0 bases, J shed 3 bases, and the junction held 4 bases outside the gene matches. The CDR3 nucleotides are TGTGCCAGCAGCTTAGCGGGACAGGGGGAAAACTACGAGCAGTACTTC. Its translation is CASSLAGQGENYEQYF.

This clonotype was seen at least ten times. The genes are TRBV14 and TRBJ2-1; the match to TRBD2 covers 12 bases. The CDR3 totals 16 residues. The germline gives CDR1 SGHDN, CDR2 FVKESK. With 0 bases clipped from V and 5 bases from J, the junction kept 2 bases outside the gene matches. The chain's CDR3 is CASSQELAGGDNEQFF. The CDR3 DNA is TGTGCCAGCAGCCAAGAACTAGCGGGAGGTGACAATGAGCAGTTCTTC.

This clonotype was detected ten times or more. This rearrangement joins TRBV20-1 to TRBJ2-1; D is possibly TRBD2 (6 bases). CDR3 size: 15 residues. V was pared by 6 bases and J by 0 bases, with 15 bases between. Germline CDR1 reads DFQATT; CDR2 reads SNEGSKA (reference sequence). The CDR3 DNA follows: TGCAGTGCCAAAACTAGCCCCAGCTCCTACAATGAGCAGTTCTTC. Translating gives CSAKTSPSSYNEQFF.

As to this clonotype: The junction differs from germline at one of its ends, possibly a read error. The chain couples TRBV6-6 to TRBJ2-5; D possibly uses TRBD1 or TRBD2 (6 bases each). Per the germline V gene, CDR1 is MNHNY and CDR2 is SVGAGI (reference sequence). The CDR3 loop spans 16 amino acids. The CDR3 here is CASSYSMDGGRKTQHF. CDR3 in DNA: TGTGCCAGCAGTTACTCGATGGATGGGGGGCGAAAGACCCAGCACTTC.

The rearrangement links TRBV3-1 to TRBJ2-7; TRBD1 agrees at 9 bases. The CDR3 is 17 amino acids. V shed 1 base, J shed 2 bases, and the junction held 9 bases outside the gene matches. Germline V gene lookup returns CDR1 LGHDT and CDR2 YNNKEL (reference sequence). The CDR3 nucleotides are TGTGCCAGCAGCCAAGGGGTAGGGACAGGGTCTACCTACGAGCAGTACTTC. It is translated as CASSQGVGTGSTYEQYF.

This clonotype was detected only a few times. The chain joins TRBV7-6 to TRBJ2-1; TRBD2 aligns across 9 bases. Unmatched junction bases numbered 16, after V lost 0 bases and J lost 13 bases. Germline CDR1 SGHVS, CDR2 FNYEAQ. The CDR3 is made up of 17 amino acids. CDR3 loop: CASSLAPFTAGGELQFF. In DNA, the CDR3 is TGTGCCAGCAGCTTAGCCCCCTTTACGGCGGGAGGGGAACTCCAGTTCTTC.